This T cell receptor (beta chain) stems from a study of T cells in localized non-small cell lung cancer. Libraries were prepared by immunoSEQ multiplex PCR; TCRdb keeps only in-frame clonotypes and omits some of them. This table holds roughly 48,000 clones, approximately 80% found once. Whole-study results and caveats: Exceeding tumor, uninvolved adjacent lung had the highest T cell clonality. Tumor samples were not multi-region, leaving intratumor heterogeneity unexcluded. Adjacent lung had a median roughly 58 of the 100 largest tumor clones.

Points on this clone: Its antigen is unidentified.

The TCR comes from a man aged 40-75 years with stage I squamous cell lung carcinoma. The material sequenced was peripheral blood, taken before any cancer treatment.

CDR3 sequence reads: CASSLYRGDGNTIYF. DNA for the CDR3: TGTGCCAGCAGCTTATATCGGGGAGATGGAAACACCATATATTTT. This sequence joins TRBV7-8 and TRBJ1-3, with no clear D. Per the germline V gene, CDR1 is SGHVS and CDR2 is FQNEAQ. The CDR3 has 15 amino acids. Trimming cost V 2 bases and J 3 bases, with 11 bases left between them. Variable domain in full (rest from reference TRBV7-8 and TRBJ1-3): GAGVSQSPRYKVAKRGQDVALRCDPISGHVSLFWYQQALGQGPEFLTYFQNEAQLDKSGLPSDRFFAERPEGSVSTLKIQRTQQEDSAVYLCASSLYRGDGNTIYFGEGSWLTVV.